Below, 5 T cell receptor beta chains from the same sample are listed, as sequenced in a study of T cells in Graves' hyperthyroidism and ophthalmopathy. TCR beta CDR3 regions were amplified from RNA. TCR CDR3 underwent first-round RT-PCR with the HTBI primer set. TCRdb reprocessed the multiplex PCR reads with MiXCR, giving one entry per CDR3 protein. This table has 300,000 or so distinct CDR3 sequences, 21% appearing once. The source material was blood. These TCRs come from a woman between 45 and 60 years old with Graves' hyperthyroidism.

The gene calls are TRBV11-2 and TRBJ1-3, with D possibly TRBD1 on 5 matching bases. The germline CDR1 and CDR2 sequences are SGHAT and FQNNGV. Trimming pared 7 bases from V and 0 bases from J, leaving 13 bases between. The CDR3 runs 15 residues. This CDR3 is CASNPRTSSGNTIYF. CDR3 nucleotides: TGTGCCAGCAACCCACGGACAAGCTCTGGAAACACCATATATTTT.

The chain is built from TRBV5-5 and TRBJ1-4; D ambiguous. The V gene's germline CDR1 is SGHKS and CDR2 YYEKEE (reference sequence). Trimming left V 2 bases short and J 4 bases short, with 9 bases between. CDR3 length: 14 residues. The CDR3 spells CASSFRLINEKLFF. In DNA form, the CDR3 reads TGTGCCAGCAGCTTTCGGCTGATTAATGAAAAACTGTTTTTT.

This clonotype was counted many times. This chain links TRBV6-1 with TRBJ2-1; 8 positions match TRBD2. Germline CDR1 MNHNS, CDR2 SASEGT. Trimming took 3 bases from V and 7 from J; bases not matched to a gene: 20. The CDR3 is made up of 19 amino acids. CDR3 protein: CASSDYGRVGAGGWNEQFF. The CDR3, as DNA: TGTGCCAGCAGTGATTACGGCCGGGTAGGGGCGGGAGGATGGAATGAGCAGTTCTTC.

V gene TRBV13 combines with J gene TRBJ2-7; D ambiguous. Germline V gene data show CDR1 as PRHDT and CDR2 as FYEKMQ (reference sequence). The CDR3 is made up of 12 amino acids. Trimming pared 5 bases from V and 6 bases from J, leaving 11 bases between. CDR3 bases: TGTGCCAGCAGCCCACGGGCAGGCGAGCAGTACTTC. Its translation: CASSPRAGEQYF.

This clonotype was counted at least ten times. The rearrangement joins TRBV6-1 to TRBJ2-5; no clear D gene. From germline, CDR1 is MNHNS and CDR2 SASEGT. Between the trimmed V and J ends, which lost 10 bases and 4 bases, there was a span of 13 bases. The CDR3 is 12 residues long. The CDR3 protein is CAIAETGETQYF. The DNA of the CDR3 is TGTGCCATTGCGGAGACGGGAGAGACCCAGTACTTC.